This T cell receptor (beta chain) was sequenced in a study of shared clonotypes between healthy human individuals. The CDR3 extends over 16 amino acids. The germline gives CDR1 LNHDA, CDR2 SQIVND (reference sequence). J gave up 2 bases and V 4 bases, and 5 bases lay outside the gene matches. Assay: immunoSEQ multiplex PCR; the TCRdb copy retains only in-frame clones and omits some. The sample comprises some 2,100,000 clones, about 94% of which are singletons, and approximately 0.13% rests with the top ten. The chain is built from TRBV19 and TRBJ1-5, with 10 positions matching TRBD1. What was sequenced was naive CD4+ T cells sorted from blood. Noted subset: CD45RA+ positively selected. The origin of this receptor is a man younger than 35 in good health. The CDR3 sequence is CASSTFGTGGNQPQHF. The DNA for the CDR3 is TGTGCCAGTAGTACCTTCGGGACAGGGGGCAATCAGCCCCAGCATTTT.